This paragraph covers one T cell receptor beta chain sequence. Its antigen target is currently unknown. Within one base of it there is no much larger clone, and no base qualities were kept. This record belongs to a study of blood T cell repertoires in COVID-19 (dated by TCRdb to 2018 to 2020). Background on the whole study: The collaborator samples originated in the United States, Italy and Spain and spanned the acute and convalescent phases of COVID-19. The material from the prospective study consisted of cDNA or gDNA derived from T cells, B-cell-depleted T cells, or PBMCs. Subjects who had been exposed to COVID-19, were actively infected with it, or had recovered from it provided the deeply sampled blood TCRbeta repertoires that made up the dataset. A freely available public database, intended as a resource for researchers studying the immune response to SARS-CoV-2, is where the repertoires were released. Samples came from the ongoing ImmuneRACE study (first 160 participants) plus 1,254 subjects from 6 global collaborators. Nearly every sample came with metadata listing a de-identified subject ID, COVID-19 status, age in years and sex. Where available, HLA class I and class II types were obtained from metadata supplied by the sample provider rather than from assay-based typing.

The immunoSEQ Assay, a bias-controlled multiplex PCR, was used to amplify TCRbeta CDR3 regions from genomic DNA. The study's processing was this. Within the assay, amplification of reference gene primers was used to estimate how many nucleated cells each sample contained. Sequence reads were collapsed and filtered to measure the absolute abundance of every unique TCRbeta CDR3 rearrangement. For each sample, productive Simpson clonality was calculated by taking the square root of Simpson's diversity index across productive rearrangements. TCRdb took over this immuneACCESS table, retaining in-frame rearrangements with V and J assigned. Such tables are incomplete; in checked studies, under half of the missing clones stem from an unresolved V gene, and the remainder is unexplained. The V and J calls and the clone size are those of that table, but D and trimming were determined from the DNA. The table for this sample lists around 58,000 clones; 83% of them were counted only once. Over 4.5% of the sample goes to the ten largest clones.

Broader findings and caveats from the paper: The amount of clinical and demographic metadata varied by source and participant and was provided uncurated.

Relative to germline, V is missing 4 bases and J is missing 2 bases, with 4 bases of the junction outside any gene match. The CDR3 spans 14 residues, from the cysteine through the phenylalanine. Of all the DNA, just the CDR3 is kept, 42 bases in frame from base 1. The germline V gene (reference sequence) sets CDR1 to SGHNT and CDR2 to YYREEE. Collaborating institutions collected whole blood in K2EDTA tubes following their own protocols. For TCRbeta analysis, collaborator samples were shipped as frozen whole blood, as isolated PBMCs, or as DNA extracted from either sample type. In this chain, TRBV5-4 is recombined with TRBJ2-3, with 7 bases aligning to TRBD1. This TCR derives from a human donor in a cohort sampled during active COVID-19. Sequenced input: peripheral blood. The CDR3 corresponds to CASSPDRDTDTQYF. The nucleotide sequence is given as TGTGCCAGCAGCCCCGACAGGGACACAGATACGCAGTATTTT.